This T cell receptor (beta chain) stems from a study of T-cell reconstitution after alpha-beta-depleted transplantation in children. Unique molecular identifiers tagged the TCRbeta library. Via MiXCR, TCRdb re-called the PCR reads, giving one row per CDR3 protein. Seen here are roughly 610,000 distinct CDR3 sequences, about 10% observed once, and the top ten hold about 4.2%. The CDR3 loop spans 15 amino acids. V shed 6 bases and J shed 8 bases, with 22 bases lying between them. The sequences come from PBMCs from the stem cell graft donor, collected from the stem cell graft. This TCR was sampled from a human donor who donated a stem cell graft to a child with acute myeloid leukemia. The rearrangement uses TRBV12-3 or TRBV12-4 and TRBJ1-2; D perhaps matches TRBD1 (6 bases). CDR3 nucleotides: TGTGCCAGCAGCTGGCGCCCACAGGGTCTAGGGGGCTACACCTTC. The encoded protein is CASSWRPQGLGGYTF.